This TCR beta chain appears in the sequencing data of a study of T cell repertoires in cytomegalovirus infection. Germline V CDR1 and CDR2: MGHRA, YSYEKL. V dropped 0 bases and J dropped 3 bases, with 14 bases sitting between them. The CDR3 extends over 16 amino acids. MiXCR, applied by TCRdb to the reads, yields one record per CDR3 protein. The table shows about 770,000 distinct CDR3 sequences, with under 35% occurring only once. With respect to this clonotype: What it recognizes is unknown.

This TCR was sampled from a human donor in good health (CMV status not recorded). Some clones in this sample may be carry-over from other donors' samples. The chain carries TRBV4-1 and TRBJ1-1; the D gene is possibly TRBD1 (5 bases). The sample consisted of cultured CD8+ T cells from PBMCs, taken from culture after CMV antigen stimulation. The CDR3 nucleotides are TGCGCCAGCAGCCAAGATCTTGGGTTGGGGGACACTGAAGCTTTCTTT. It yields the protein CASSQDLGLGDTEAFF.